This TCR beta chain is drawn from a study of shared clonotypes between healthy human individuals. General study findings and limits: Relative to clonotypes present in all four donors, those not shared had lower generation probabilities.

Each sample came from a Caucasian adult donor living in Nashville, Tennessee. CD4+ cells were split into CD45RA+ naive and CD45RA-negative memory subsets. CDR1 is SGHDT and CDR2 is YYEEEE in the germline V gene. The CDR3 contains 14 residues. As to this clone: Its antigen is not identified.

Profiling relied on immunoSEQ multiplex PCR, and the TCRdb table lists in-frame clones only, not all of them. The repertoire includes about 2.3 million clones, under 95% of them detected once, and approximately 0.39% sits in the top ten. This TCR came from a man aged 18 to 29 in good health. Some clones in this sample may be carry-over from other donors' samples. Sequenced sample: naive CD4+ T cells from PBMCs. Subset here: CD45RA+ positively selected. J is TRBJ2-5 and V is TRBV5-6; D is uncertain. The J call is in doubt because the DNA end fits TRBJ2-7 better. In nucleotides, the CDR3 is TGTGCCAGCAGCTGGCCAGGTGCCTCCTACGAGCAGTACTTC. Translated: CASSWPGASYEQYF.